These T cell receptor beta chains were read from a single sample in a study of T cells after yellow fever vaccination. TCRdb ran MiXCR on the 5' RACE reads and lists one entry per CDR3 protein. The table shows about 140,000 distinct CDR3 sequences, with 7.7% occurring only once. The sample here was CD4+ T cells sorted from PBMCs, taken 5 days after the yellow fever booster vaccination. The source is a man aged 30 to 45 who received the YFV17D yellow fever vaccine. Each CDR3 is given with its conserved first and last residue. D genes are given only for firm matches. Rows give clone size only sometimes, using once, few, many, or a class for an expanded clone.

j_gene,v_gene,abundance,d_gene,CDR3aa,CDR3nt
TRBJ2-1,TRBV20-1,many,TRBD2,CSARWGLAGDNEQFF,TGCAGTGCTAGGTGGGGACTAGCGGGAGACAATGAGCAGTTCTTC
TRBJ2-1,TRBV7-2,many,-,CASSRGREFEQFF,TGTGCCAGCAGCCGCGGACGGGAGTTTGAGCAGTTCTTC
TRBJ2-1,TRBV7-3,many,TRBD2,CASSLWTSGRSAYNEQFF,TGTGCCAGCAGCTTATGGACTAGCGGGAGGTCGGCCTACAATGAGCAGTTCTTC
TRBJ2-1,TRBV5-4,many,TRBD1,CASSFFPSQGRGNYNEQFF,TGTGCCAGCAGCTTTTTCCCCAGTCAGGGCAGGGGGAACTACAATGAGCAGTTCTTC
TRBJ2-5,TRBV5-4,few,TRBD2,CASSPGTREGTQYF,TGTGCCAGCAGCCCCGGGACTAGGGAAGGGACCCAGTACTTC
TRBJ2-2,TRBV7-2,many,-,CASSLAGSTTGELFF,TGTGCCAGCAGCTTAGCGGGAAGTACCACCGGGGAGCTGTTTTTT
TRBJ2-3,TRBV7-2,many,TRBD1,CASSVRDRGSTDTQYF,TGTGCCAGCAGCGTCCGGGACAGGGGTAGCACAGATACGCAGTATTTT
TRBJ2-3,TRBV4-3,many,TRBD2,CASSRAGGPDTQYF,TGCGCCAGCAGCCGAGCGGGAGGGCCGGATACGCAGTATTTT
TRBJ2-1,TRBV30,many,-,CAWRTGSGDNEQFF,TGTGCCTGGAGGACAGGGAGCGGGGACAATGAGCAGTTCTTC
TRBJ2-7,TRBV10-3,many,-,CAISELEGGVSSEQYF,TGTGCCATCAGTGAGTTAGAGGGAGGCGTTTCTAGCGAGCAGTACTTC
TRBJ2-5,TRBV28,many,TRBD2,CASSLGLAGEETQYF,TGTGCCAGCAGTTTGGGGCTAGCGGGAGAAGAGACCCAGTACTTC
TRBJ2-7,TRBV20-1,many,-,CSAPSWRGSSYEQYF,TGCAGTGCTCCCTCCTGGCGAGGTTCCTCCTACGAGCAGTACTTC
TRBJ1-2,TRBV27,many,-,CASSPNSGNYGYTF,TGTGCCAGCAGTCCCAACTCAGGAAACTATGGCTACACCTTC
TRBJ2-7,TRBV19,many,TRBD2,CASSILAGGGREQYF,TGTGCCAGTAGTATACTAGCGGGAGGTGGACGCGAGCAGTACTTC
TRBJ1-5,TRBV20-1,many,-,CSARRGYPGQPQHF,TGCAGTGCTAGGAGGGGCTACCCCGGCCAGCCCCAGCATTTT
TRBJ2-1,TRBV20-1,many,-,CSARVGPQGNEQFF,TGCAGTGCTAGAGTAGGACCCCAGGGCAATGAGCAGTTCTTC
TRBJ2-1,TRBV19,few,-,CASSARGWDEQFF,TGTGCCAGTAGCGCGCGGGGTTGGGATGAGCAGTTCTTC
TRBJ2-7,TRBV6-1,many,TRBD2,CASGLAGGSYEQYF,TGTGCCAGCGGATTAGCGGGAGGTTCCTACGAGCAGTACTTC
TRBJ2-3,TRBV20-1,-,TRBD2,CSAGLAGGRTQYF,TGCAGTGCTGGACTAGCGGGAGGGAGGACGCAGTATTTT
TRBJ2-7,TRBV6-6,many,TRBD1,CASRTGQGEQYF,TGTGCCAGCAGGACGGGACAGGGCGAGCAGTACTTC
TRBJ2-3,TRBV10-1,many,-,CASSYGQSRTDTQYF,TGCGCCAGCAGTTATGGGCAGTCGAGGACAGATACGCAGTATTTT
TRBJ2-1,TRBV20-1,many,TRBD2,CSAALLAGGEEQFF,TGCAGTGCAGCCCTACTAGCGGGAGGGGAAGAGCAGTTCTTC
TRBJ2-5,TRBV12-3/TRBV12-4,many,-,CASSRDGFQETQYF,TGTGCCAGCAGCAGGGACGGATTTCAAGAGACCCAGTACTTC
TRBJ2-5,TRBV7-9,many,-,CASSLGLGIQETQYF,TGTGCCAGCAGCTTAGGTCTTGGAATTCAAGAGACCCAGTACTTC
TRBJ2-3,TRBV10-1,many,TRBD2,CASSEASGRWGTDTQYF,TGCGCCAGCAGTGAGGCTAGCGGGAGATGGGGCACAGATACGCAGTATTTT
TRBJ2-5,TRBV7-9,many,-,CASSLRRDQETQYF,TGTGCCAGCAGCTTAAGAAGAGACCAAGAGACCCAGTACTTC
TRBJ1-5,TRBV5-6,many,-,CARKSPGRVDQPQHF,TGTGCCAGGAAAAGTCCAGGGAGGGTTGATCAGCCCCAGCATTTT
TRBJ2-7,TRBV7-2,many,-,CASSLLRSSYEQYF,TGTGCCAGCAGCTTACTCAGGAGCTCCTACGAGCAGTACTTC
TRBJ2-5,TRBV20-1,-,TRBD2,CCARGSGRTGIQTQYF,TGCTGTGCTAGAGGTAGCGGGAGGACGGGGATACAGACCCAGTACTTC